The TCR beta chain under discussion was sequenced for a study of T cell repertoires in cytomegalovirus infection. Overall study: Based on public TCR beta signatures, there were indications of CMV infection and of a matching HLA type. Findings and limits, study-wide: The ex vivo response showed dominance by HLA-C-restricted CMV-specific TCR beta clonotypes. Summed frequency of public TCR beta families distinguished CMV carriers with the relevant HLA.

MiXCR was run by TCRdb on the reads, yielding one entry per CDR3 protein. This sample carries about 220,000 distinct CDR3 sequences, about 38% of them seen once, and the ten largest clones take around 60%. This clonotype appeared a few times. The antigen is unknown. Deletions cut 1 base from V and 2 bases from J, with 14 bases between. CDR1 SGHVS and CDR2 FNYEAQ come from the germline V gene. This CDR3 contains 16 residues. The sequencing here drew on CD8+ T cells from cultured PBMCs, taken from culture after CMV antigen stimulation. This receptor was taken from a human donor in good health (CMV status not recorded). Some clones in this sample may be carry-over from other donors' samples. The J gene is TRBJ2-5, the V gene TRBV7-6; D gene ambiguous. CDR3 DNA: TGTGCCAGCAGCTTAGAGGCAGGAGAGGATCAAGAGACCCAGTACTTC. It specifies CASSLEAGEDQETQYF.